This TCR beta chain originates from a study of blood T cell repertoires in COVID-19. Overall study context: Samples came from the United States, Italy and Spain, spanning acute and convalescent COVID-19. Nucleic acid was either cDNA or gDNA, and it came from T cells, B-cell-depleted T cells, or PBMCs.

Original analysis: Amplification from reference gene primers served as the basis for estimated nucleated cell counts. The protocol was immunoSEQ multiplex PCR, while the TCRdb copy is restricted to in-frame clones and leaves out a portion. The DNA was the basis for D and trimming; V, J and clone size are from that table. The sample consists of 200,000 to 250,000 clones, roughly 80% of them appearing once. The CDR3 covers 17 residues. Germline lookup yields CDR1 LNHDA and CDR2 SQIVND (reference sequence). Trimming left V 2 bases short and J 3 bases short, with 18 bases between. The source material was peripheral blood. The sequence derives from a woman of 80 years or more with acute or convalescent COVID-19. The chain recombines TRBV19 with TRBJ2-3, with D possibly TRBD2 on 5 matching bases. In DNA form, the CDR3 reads TGTGCCAGTAGTATAACACTTGTCGGCCGGGGTACAGATACGCAGTATTTT. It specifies CASSITLVGRGTDTQYF.